This T cell receptor (beta chain) was found in a study of control samples from healthy donors and cancer patients (TCRdb year 2020). The library was generated by the immunoSEQ multiplex PCR assay. The immuneACCESS repertoire file appears here via TCRdb, limited to in-frame rearrangements. These files lack a portion of the clones; in checked studies, under half of the deficit traces to unresolved V genes, and the cause of the others is not known. This sample has tens of thousands of clones in its table, and 75% to 95% of those were observed once. Clones ranked in the top ten supply roughly 23% of the sample. In its sample, this clone was seen once. Its antigen target is currently unknown. There are no base qualities to consult, and no much larger clone falls within one base. Measured from the cysteine to the phenylalanine, the CDR3 is 16 residues long. Left in the record is the CDR3 DNA by itself, 48 bases read in frame from the first base. CDR1 and CDR2 are read off the germline V gene (reference sequence) as SEHNR and FQNEAQ. V has 5 bases trimmed and J has 0 bases trimmed; junction bases matching no gene number 7.

Sequencing was carried out using PBMCs. The clonotype was recovered from a woman aged 40 to 50 with head and neck cancer. The rearrangement combines TRBV7-9 with TRBJ1-3; 7 central bases correspond to TRBD1. The CDR3 protein is CASSAGQPFSGNTIYF. The sequence in DNA is TGTGCCAGCAGCGCGGGACAGCCGTTCTCTGGAAACACCATATATTTT.